The 28 T cell receptor beta chains listed next were all sequenced from one sample in a study of vaccination effects on CD4 cells after COVID-19. Profiled with immunoSEQ multiplex PCR; TCRdb holds only in-frame clones, not every one. Of around 46,000 clones listed, 74% were seen once; the top ten hold about 15%. Peptide-pool stimulation followed by sequencing identified expanded antigen-specific CD4+ clonotypes in the ViraFEST assay. Having been cultured for less than 12 days, the cells underwent CD4+ T cell isolation. The participants, recipients of two vaccine doses, got either BNT162b2 or mRNA-1273. These receptors have no identified antigens. Specimen: CD4+ T cells from PBMCs cultured with HCoV-OC43 spike peptides, collected after COVID-19 vaccination. Subset indicated: HCoV-OC43 spike overlapping peptide pool stimulation. The receptor set was obtained from a human donor who received a COVID-19 vaccine.

This sequence joins TRBV12-3 or TRBV12-4 and TRBJ2-1; D ambiguous. The V gene lost 2 bases and the J gene lost 7 bases, with 6 bases spanning the gap. This CDR3 has 12 amino acids. CDR3: CASSLYMNEQFF. DNA for the CDR3: TGTGCCAGCAGTTTATATATGAATGAGCAGTTCTTC.

The CDR3 protein is CASSSGIGSNQPQHF. CDR3 DNA sequence: TGTGCCAGCAGCTCGGGGATTGGAAGCAATCAGCCCCAGCATTTT. The chain links TRBV11-2 to TRBJ1-5, with unresolved D. Germline assignment: CDR1 SGHAT and CDR2 FQNNGV. The CDR3 extends over 15 amino acids. The ends were cut back, 4 bases at V and 1 base at J, with 11 bases in the middle.

This chain uses TRBV11-3 with TRBJ2-1; TRBD1 agrees at 8 bases. The germline CDR1 and CDR2 sequences are SGHNT and YENEEA. The CDR3 runs to 17 residues. After removal of 1 base from V and 3 bases from J, the junction contained 8 bases not matched to a gene. The CDR3 region is CASSLGSGGSLYNEQFF. The CDR3 DNA reads as TGTGCCAGCAGCTTAGGGTCAGGGGGCAGCCTCTACAATGAGCAGTTCTTC.

This clone occurred a few times. V gene TRBV2 combines with J gene TRBJ1-6; D ambiguous. The V end lost 7 bases, the J end lost 4 bases, and 11 bases lay between the germline ends. The germline V gene encodes CDR1 SNHLY and CDR2 FYNNEI. CDR3 length: 14 amino acids. Written as DNA, the CDR3 is TGTGCCAGCATAGCAGACATTTATAATTCACCCCTCCACTTT. This codes for CASIADIYNSPLHF.

The rearrangement uses TRBV9 and TRBJ2-5; D gene unclear. The ends were cut back, 2 bases at V and 2 bases at J, with 4 bases in the middle. Germline V gives CDR1 SGDLS, CDR2 YYNGEE. The CDR3 extends over 12 amino acids. The CDR3 protein is CASSVFQETQYF. The CDR3 DNA reads as TGTGCCAGCAGCGTCTTTCAAGAGACCCAGTACTTC.

The gene calls are TRBV18 and TRBJ2-2; 15 nucleotides line up with TRBD2. V was pared by 6 bases and J by 5 bases, with 4 bases of the junction left unmatched. CDR1 is KGHSH and CDR2 is LQKENI in the germline V gene. The CDR3 sequence is 16 residues long. The CDR3 coding sequence is TGTGCCAGCTCGCTCGGGACTAGCGGGAGGACCGGGGAGCTGTTTTTT. Its translation: CASSLGTSGRTGELFF.

The sample holds one count of this clone. The chain carries TRBV5-1 and TRBJ1-2; possibly TRBD1 for D (5 bases). Germline assignment: CDR1 SGHRS and CDR2 YFSETQ. V dropped 0 bases and J dropped 7 bases, with 7 bases sitting between them. The length of the CDR3 is 12 residues. The CDR3 here is CASSLEGIGYTF. CDR3 nucleotide sequence: TGCGCCAGCAGCTTGGAGGGGATTGGCTACACCTTC.

This clone was observed a single time. The chain recombines TRBV3-1 (or the pseudogene TRBV3-2) with TRBJ2-3; D is unresolved. CDR1 is LGHDT and CDR2 is YNNKEL in the germline V gene (reference sequence). CDR3 length: 15 residues. V dropped 4 bases and J dropped 0 bases, with 11 bases sitting between them. CDR3 coding DNA: TGTGCCAGCAGCCGACTGATGGCTAGCACAGATACGCAGTATTTT. Translation: CASSRLMASTDTQYF.

The CDR3 loop is CASGRLVANEQFF. In nucleotides, the CDR3 is TGTGCCAGCGGAAGACTAGTAGCCAATGAGCAGTTCTTC. The chain recombines TRBV27 with TRBJ2-1; TRBD2 is a possible D gene (6 bases). The CDR3 is 13 amino acids. Germline V gene sequence: CDR1 MNHEY, CDR2 SMNVEV (reference sequence). V dropped 8 bases and J dropped 6 bases, with 14 bases sitting between them.

The count of this clone is one. This rearrangement joins TRBV5-1 to TRBJ2-1; 8 nucleotides align to TRBD2. The length of the CDR3 is 15 residues. The germline CDR1 and CDR2 sequences are SGHRS and YFSETQ. After removal of 0 bases from V and 8 bases from J, the junction contained 7 bases not matched to a gene. CDR3 residues: CASSLESGGLYEQFF. For the CDR3, the DNA is TGCGCCAGCAGCTTGGAATCGGGGGGGCTCTATGAGCAGTTCTTC. Looking up the rest from reference TRBV5-1 and TRBJ2-1 gives the full variable domain: KAGVTQTPRYLIKTRGQQVTLSCSPISGHRSVSWYQQTPGQGLQFLFEYFSETQRNKGNFPGRFSGRQFSNSRSEMNVSTLELGDSALYLCASSLESGGLYEQFFGPGTRLTVL.

This clone was detected once. The chain carries TRBV11-2 and TRBJ2-2, with 11 bases aligning to TRBD2. Germline assignment: CDR1 SGHAT and CDR2 FQNNGV. This CDR3 spans 15 amino acids. V shed 6 bases and J 7 bases; nucleotides not matched to a gene: 7. CDR3 nucleotide sequence: TGTGCCAGCAGTCGACTAGCGGGAAAGGGCGGGGAGCTGTTTTTT. Amino acids: CASSRLAGKGGELFF. Full variable domain (missing parts from reference TRBV11-2 and TRBJ2-2): EAGVAQSPRYKIIEKRQSVAFWCNPISGHATLYWYQQILGQGPKLLIQFQNNGVVDDSQLPKDRFSAERLKGVDSTLKIQPAKLEDSAVYLCASSRLAGKGGELFFGEGSRLTVL.

This chain joins TRBV27 and TRBJ2-7, with 10 bases identical to TRBD1. Germline-derived CDR1 and CDR2 are MNHEY and SMNVEV (reference sequence). The J segment lost 4 bases and the V segment lost 5 bases, leaving 5 bases of the junction unmatched. The CDR3 spans 14 residues. CDR3 region: CASSRLGQGYEQYF. In DNA form, the CDR3 reads TGTGCCAGCAGTCGGCTGGGACAGGGGTACGAGCAGTACTTC.

The chain has TRBV19 and TRBJ1-1; D ambiguous. This CDR3 spans 16 amino acids. The V end lost 3 bases, the J end lost 0 bases, and 14 bases lay between the germline ends. Germline assignment: CDR1 LNHDA and CDR2 SQIVND (reference sequence). In nucleotides, the CDR3 is TGTGCCAGTAGTATCCAGGATGGCACCATGAACACTGAAGCTTTCTTT. This encodes CASSIQDGTMNTEAFF.

This clone has a handful of counts. The V call is TRBV9, the J call TRBJ1-3, with a possible D match to TRBD1 (5 bases). The germline CDR1 and CDR2 sequences are SGDLS and YYNGEE. This CDR3 comprises 15 residues. The V end was cut by 0 bases, the J end by 2 bases, with 9 bases between. CDR3 nucleotides: TGTGCCAGCAGCGTAGCTGGGGCGGCTGGAAACACCATATATTTT. It specifies CASSVAGAAGNTIYF.

The V and J genes are TRBV5-1 and TRBJ2-2; 11 positions agree with TRBD2. Germline values: CDR1 SGHRS, CDR2 YFSETQ. V shed 4 bases and J 4 bases; nucleotides not matched to a gene: 3. This CDR3 contains 15 residues. The CDR3: CASSEGLAATGELFF. CDR3 sequence (DNA): TGCGCCAGCAGCGAGGGACTAGCGGCCACCGGGGAGCTGTTTTTT.

The chain has TRBV7-2 and TRBJ2-1; TRBD2 matches 10 bases. With 3 bases clipped from V and 6 bases from J, the junction kept 5 bases outside the gene matches. The germline V gene encodes CDR1 SGHTA and CDR2 FQGNSA. The CDR3 totals 15 residues. The CDR3 DNA follows: TGTGCCAGCAGCTTTGATATAGCGGGGGGCAATGAGCAGTTCTTC. Translation gives CASSFDIAGGNEQFF.

The rearrangement joins TRBV29-1 to TRBJ1-2; 9 bases align to TRBD1. CDR3 size: 11 residues. Trimming removed 5 bases from V and 8 bases from J; junction bases left unmatched: 3. The germline gives CDR1 SQVTM, CDR2 ANQGSEA. The CDR3 coding sequence is TGCAGCGTTCACAGGGGGCACGGCTACACCTTC. Encoded protein: CSVHRGHGYTF.

The rearrangement joins TRBV2 to TRBJ2-4; D perhaps matches TRBD1 (6 bases). Trimming took off 4 bases at V and 0 bases at J, with 10 bases between the two ends. Germline V CDR1 and CDR2: SNHLY, FYNNEI. The CDR3 has 15 amino acids. The CDR3 protein is CASSVDSLAKNIQYF. CDR3 sequence (DNA): TGTGCCAGCAGTGTGGACAGTCTAGCCAAAAACATTCAGTACTTC.

The V call is TRBV5-4, the J call TRBJ1-2; TRBD1 aligns across 7 bases. V gave up 2 bases and J gave up 4 bases; unmatched junction bases: 2. The CDR3 has 13 amino acids. The germline V gene has CDR1 SGHNT and CDR2 YYREEE (reference sequence). The CDR3 region has the DNA TGTGCCAGCAGCTTCGGACAGGTCTATGGCTACACCTTC. Its protein is CASSFGQVYGYTF.

The rearrangement joins TRBV5-4 to TRBJ2-5, with 8 bases aligning to TRBD1. The CDR3 is made up of 16 amino acids. The junction had 13 bases not matched to a gene; V was cut back by 4 bases and J by 5 bases. CDR1 and CDR2 (germline): SGHNT, YYREEE (reference sequence). The CDR3 DNA follows: TGTGCCAGCAGCCAGGCGGGGCAGGGGGCGGGGGAGACCCAGTACTTC. As protein: CASSQAGQGAGETQYF.

This CDR3 reads CASSSSGSNYEQYF. The DNA for the CDR3 is TGCGCCAGCAGCTCGTCGGGTAGTAATTACGAGCAGTACTTC. J is TRBJ2-7 and V is TRBV5-1; D is undetermined. CDR3 length equals 14 residues. V shed 3 bases and J shed 4 bases, with 14 bases lying between them. Germline assignment: CDR1 SGHRS and CDR2 YFSETQ.

This clone occurred a few times. V gene TRBV11-3 combines with J gene TRBJ2-2; 7 nucleotides align to TRBD2. V was pared by 5 bases and J by 0 bases, with 3 bases of the junction left unmatched. CDR3 length equals 15 residues. Germline V gene sequence: CDR1 SGHNT, CDR2 YENEEA. CDR3 region: CASSPGLANTGELFF. CDR3 in DNA: TGTGCCAGCAGCCCCGGACTAGCGAACACCGGGGAGCTGTTTTTT.

The gene calls are TRBV2 and TRBJ2-3, with D possibly TRBD2 on 5 matching bases. V was shortened by 6 bases and J by 2 bases, with 12 bases between the two germline ends. The CDR3 length is 14 residues. Germline CDR1 SNHLY, CDR2 FYNNEI. Here the CDR3 reads CASSWTEPTDTQYF. CDR3 coding DNA: TGTGCCAGCAGCTGGACTGAACCCACAGATACGCAGTATTTT. Full variable domain (rest looked up from reference TRBV2 and TRBJ2-3): EPEVTQTPSHQVTQMGQEVILRCVPISNHLYFYWYRQILGQKVEFLVSFYNNEISEKSEIFDDQFSVERPDGSNFTLKIRSTKLEDSAMYFCASSWTEPTDTQYFGPGTRLTVL.

This clone was seen more than once but under ten times. The genes are TRBV2 and TRBJ1-5, with no clear D. The germline gives CDR1 SNHLY, CDR2 FYNNEI. This CDR3 comprises 12 residues. V was cut by 4 bases and J by 0 bases, with 1 base left in between. CDR3: CASSASNQPQHF. The CDR3 bases are TGTGCCAGCAGTGCTAGCAATCAGCCCCAGCATTTT.

The rearrangement uses TRBV6-5 and TRBJ1-2, with 10 positions matching TRBD1. Germline CDR1 reads MNHEY; CDR2 reads SVGAGI. The CDR3 consists of 15 residues. V lost 6 bases and J lost 4; bases outside the gene matches: 8. CDR3 sequence (DNA): TGTGCCAGCAGAGTGGGCGGGACAGGGGCCTATGGCTACACCTTC. This translates into CASRVGGTGAYGYTF.

The chain employs TRBV3-1 (or the pseudogene TRBV3-2) and TRBJ1-2; D is uncertain. Trimming cost V 4 bases and J 3 bases, with 9 bases left between them. The CDR3 has 13 amino acids. The V gene's germline CDR1 is LGHDT and CDR2 YNNKEL (reference sequence). CDR3 in amino acids: CASSPTKDYGYTF. DNA for the CDR3: TGTGCCAGCAGCCCTACGAAGGACTATGGCTACACCTTC.

V is TRBV10-1 and J is TRBJ2-3, with a possible D match to TRBD2 (5 bases). The CDR3 runs to 18 residues. From germline, CDR1 is WNHNN and CDR2 SYGVQD (reference sequence). The V end was cut by 6 bases, the J end by 0 bases, with 22 bases between. This chain's CDR3 is CASRPGGPSRRSTDTQYF. CDR3 coding DNA: TGCGCCAGCAGACCAGGCGGGCCTTCACGCCGTAGCACAGATACGCAGTATTTT.

The CDR3 DNA sequence: TGTGCCAGCAGCTCCCCTTTCGAGGGGGTGGGGAAAGGGGCCAACGTCCTGACTTTC. It is translated as CASSSPFEGVGKGANVLTF. This rearrangement joins TRBV7-8 to TRBJ2-6; D possibly corresponds to TRBD1 (6 bases). Germline values: CDR1 SGHVS, CDR2 FQNEAQ. V was clipped by 4 bases and J by 4 bases, with 23 bases between them. This CDR3 has 19 residues. The full variable domain, completed using reference TRBV7-8 and TRBJ2-6, is GAGVSQSPRYKVAKRGQDVALRCDPISGHVSLFWYQQALGQGPEFLTYFQNEAQLDKSGLPSDRFFAERPEGSVSTLKIQRTQQEDSAVYLCASSSPFEGVGKGANVLTFGAGSRLTVL.